The 18 T cell receptor beta chains given below trace back to one sample, sequenced in a study of identical twins. TCRdb redid the calling of the 5' RACE reads with MiXCR, one entry per CDR3 protein. The sample includes about 210,000 distinct CDR3 sequences, approximately 9% of them seen just once. The sequenced material came from memory (CD45RO+) T cells sorted from blood. The receptor source for this set is a woman aged 18-29 years in good health.

This clonotype was counted a few times. The CDR3 loop reads CSANREGREQYF. The CDR3 DNA reads TGCAGTGCTAACCGGGAGGGCCGGGAGCAGTACTTC. The chain recombines TRBV20-1 with TRBJ2-7; 8 nucleotides match TRBD2. The CDR3 is 12 residues long. The trim removed 4 bases at V and 7 bases at J, leaving 6 bases unmatched. Germline V gives CDR1 DFQATT, CDR2 SNEGSKA (reference sequence).

The chain uses TRBV20-1 and TRBJ2-7; the D gene is possibly TRBD1 (6 bases). V was trimmed by 6 bases and J by 3 bases, leaving 18 bases between them. Germline V gene lookup returns CDR1 DFQATT and CDR2 SNEGSKA (reference sequence). The CDR3 has 14 amino acids. In DNA, the CDR3 is TGCAGTGCCGGGAACAGGGCACCCCTCTACGAGCAGTACTTC. Encoded protein: CSAGNRAPLYEQYF.

This clonotype was seen a few times. The rearrangement links TRBV20-1 to TRBJ2-7, with 9 bases aligning to TRBD1. Germline assignment: CDR1 DFQATT and CDR2 SNEGSKA (reference sequence). Unmatched junction bases numbered 5, after V lost 2 bases and J lost 3 bases. CDR3 size: 14 residues. The CDR3 is CSARLPGQGYEQYF. CDR3 sequence (DNA): TGCAGTGCTAGACTTCCGGGACAGGGCTACGAGCAGTACTTC.

This clonotype was detected a few times. The chain recombines TRBV5-1 with TRBJ2-7; D gene unclear. The germline V and J ends were trimmed by 4 bases and 0 bases, with 14 bases remaining between them. Germline V gene lookup returns CDR1 SGHRS and CDR2 YFSETQ. The CDR3 consists of 15 residues. For the CDR3, the DNA is TGCGCCAGCAGCGTGGACGTTAGGAGCTCCTACGAGCAGTACTTC. It encodes CASSVDVRSSYEQYF.

This chain links TRBV19 with TRBJ2-6; 8 nucleotides line up with TRBD1. The germline V gene encodes CDR1 LNHDA and CDR2 SQIVND (reference sequence). The CDR3 contains 18 residues. V lost 7 bases and J lost 0; bases outside the gene matches: 11. CDR3 coding DNA: TGTGCCAGTATCCCCGACAGGGGTCGAGCCTCTGGGGCCAACGTCCTGACTTTC. As protein: CASIPDRGRASGANVLTF. Full variable domain (rest looked up from reference TRBV19 and TRBJ2-6): DGGITQSPKYLFRKEGQNVTLSCEQNLNHDAMYWYRQDPGQGLRLIYYSQIVNDFQKGDIAEGYSVSREKKESFPLTVTSAQKNPTAFYLCASIPDRGRASGANVLTFGAGSRLTVL.

Comment on this clonotype: A read error may explain this, as a much larger clone is one base away. The chain joins TRBV7-7 to TRBJ2-2; unclear D gene. Germline values: CDR1 SSHAT, CDR2 FNYEAQ (reference sequence). CDR3 length: 13 amino acids. CDR3 sequence (DNA): TGTGCTAGCAGCTTTGCACCGGCGGGGGAGCTGTTTTTT. This translates into CASSFAPAGELFF.

The chain links TRBV2 to TRBJ1-5; 9 bases align to TRBD1. V trimming: 7 bases; J trimming: 3 bases; junction bases outside the gene matches: 7. Germline V lookup: CDR1 SNHLY, CDR2 FYNNEI. CDR3 size: 15 residues. The CDR3 spells CASTQRDRDNQPQHF. CDR3 in DNA: TGTGCCAGCACCCAAAGGGACAGGGACAATCAGCCCCAGCATTTT.

The rearrangement joins TRBV29-1 to TRBJ1-1, with a tentative D call TRBD1 (5 bases). The CDR3 runs 16 residues. CDR1 SQVTM and CDR2 ANQGSEA come from the germline V gene. V was trimmed by 4 bases and J by 8 bases, leaving 26 bases between them. The chain's CDR3 is CSVVTILSTMNREAFF. Here the CDR3 DNA reads TGCAGCGTTGTGACAATACTAAGTACCATGAACAGGGAAGCTTTCTTT.

The chain carries TRBV20-1 and TRBJ2-7; D is undetermined. The ends were cut back, 2 bases at V and 3 bases at J, with 14 bases in the middle. Germline CDR1 is DFQATT and CDR2 is SNEGSKA (reference sequence). CDR3 length: 14 amino acids. CDR3 protein: CSARLGPNGYEQYF. CDR3 bases: TGCAGTGCTAGACTGGGTCCAAACGGCTACGAGCAGTACTTC.

The chain has TRBV7-2 and TRBJ2-3; weak D call: TRBD2 (7 bases). Germline V gene sequence: CDR1 SGHTA, CDR2 FQGNSA. This CDR3 has 15 residues. V lost 2 bases to trimming and J lost 0 bases, with 9 bases between them. The CDR3 region has the DNA TGTGCCAGCAGCTTAAGCGGGACAAGCACAGATACGCAGTATTTT. This translates into CASSLSGTSTDTQYF.

V usage is TRBV7-8 and J usage is TRBJ2-7; no reliable D call. Germline V lookup: CDR1 SGHVS, CDR2 FQNEAQ. V lost 3 bases and J 5 bases, leaving 8 bases between the germline ends. The CDR3 runs 12 residues. The CDR3 coding sequence is TGTGCCAGCAGCTTCAGAAAAAACGAGCAGTACTTC. Amino acids: CASSFRKNEQYF.

V usage is TRBV3-1 and J usage is TRBJ2-6, with D unclear. This CDR3 spans 15 amino acids. In germline, CDR1 is LGHDT, CDR2 YNNKEL (reference sequence). V lost 4 bases to trimming and J lost 4 bases, with 11 bases between them. This chain's CDR3 is CASSRPMMGANVLTF. CDR3 sequence (DNA): TGTGCCAGCAGCCGCCCCATGATGGGGGCCAACGTCCTGACTTTC.

The rearrangement links TRBV14 to TRBJ2-3; 10 positions agree with TRBD1. V was pared by 4 bases and J by 0 bases, with 7 bases of the junction left unmatched. Germline loops: CDR1 SGHDN, CDR2 FVKESK. CDR3 length: 17 residues. Here the CDR3 DNA reads TGTGCCAGCAGCCCTTACCTGGGACAGGGGAGCACAGATACGCAGTATTTT. Its protein product is CASSPYLGQGSTDTQYF.

This clonotype came up a few times. The genes are TRBV3-1 and TRBJ2-5; 13 bases agree with TRBD2. CDR1 and CDR2 (germline): LGHDT, YNNKEL (reference sequence). V shed 4 bases and J 7 bases; nucleotides not matched to a gene: 6. The CDR3 is made up of 15 amino acids. The CDR3, as DNA: TGTGCCAGCAGCCGGACTAGCGGGGGCCCTGCGACCCAGTACTTC. This gives the protein CASSRTSGGPATQYF.

This clonotype was seen only a few times. The V call is TRBV6-5, the J call TRBJ1-2; D is perhaps TRBD1 (6 bases). The CDR3 extends over 14 amino acids. The germline V gene has CDR1 MNHEY and CDR2 SVGAGI. The ends were cut back, 6 bases at V and 6 bases at J, with 17 bases in the middle. CDR3 sequence reads: CASRGSEGDHGYTF. For the CDR3, the DNA is TGTGCCAGCAGGGGGTCCGAGGGGGATCATGGCTACACCTTC.

Ten or more counts support this clonotype. CDR3 protein: CASSLRVSSGANVLTF. CDR3 DNA sequence: TGCGCCAGCAGCCTACGTGTAAGCTCTGGGGCCAACGTCCTGACTTTC. The V and J genes are TRBV5-1 and TRBJ2-6; no clear D gene. Germline CDR1 SGHRS, CDR2 YFSETQ. V lost 4 bases and J 0 bases, leaving 11 bases between the germline ends. The CDR3 contains 16 residues.

The rearrangement joins TRBV12-3 or TRBV12-4 to TRBJ1-1; weak D call: TRBD1 (6 bases). V was trimmed by 5 bases and J by 7 bases, leaving 14 bases between them. The CDR3 has 13 residues. DNA of the CDR3: TGTGCCAGCAGTCGTACAGGGCGAGGTGAAGCTTTCTTT. Translation: CASSRTGRGEAFF.

This clonotype was seen repeatedly, ten times or more. The rearrangement joins TRBV15 to TRBJ1-4; D remains ambiguous. From germline, CDR1 is LNHNV and CDR2 YYDKDF (reference sequence). With 8 bases removed from V and 4 bases from J, the gap between germline ends came to 14 bases. The CDR3 runs to 14 residues. The CDR3 bases are TGTGCCACCTGTAAAAACAGTTATAATGAAAAACTGTTTTTT. It is translated as CATCKNSYNEKLFF.